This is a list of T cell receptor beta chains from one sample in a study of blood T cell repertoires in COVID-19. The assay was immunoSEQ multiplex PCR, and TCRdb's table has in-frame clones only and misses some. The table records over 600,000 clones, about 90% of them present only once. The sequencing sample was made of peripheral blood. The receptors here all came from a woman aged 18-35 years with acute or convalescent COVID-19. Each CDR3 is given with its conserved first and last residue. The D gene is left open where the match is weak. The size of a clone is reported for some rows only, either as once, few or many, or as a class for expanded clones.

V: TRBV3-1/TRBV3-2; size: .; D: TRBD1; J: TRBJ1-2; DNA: TGTGCCAGCAGCCAAGACCTGGGACAGGGAGACTACACCTTC; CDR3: CASSQDLGQGDYTF
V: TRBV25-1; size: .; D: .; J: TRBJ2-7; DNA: TGTGCCAGCAGTGATAGGAGCTACGAGCAGTACTTC; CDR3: CASSDRSYEQYF
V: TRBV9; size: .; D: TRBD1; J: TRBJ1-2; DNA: TGTGCCAGCAGCGGAGAGGGACAGACTAACTATGGCTACACCTTC; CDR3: CASSGEGQTNYGYTF
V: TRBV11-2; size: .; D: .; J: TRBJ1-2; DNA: TGTGCCAGCAGCCTCCCCCCCGAGGGAATCTATGGCTACACCTTC; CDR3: CASSLPPEGIYGYTF
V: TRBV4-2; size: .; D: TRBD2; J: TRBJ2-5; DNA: TGTGCCAGCAGCCAAGAAGTTAGCGGGGGTCCAGAGACCCAGTACTTC; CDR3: CASSQEVSGGPETQYF
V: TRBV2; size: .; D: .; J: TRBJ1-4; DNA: TGTGCCAGGGGCACGGCGCGGGGTAATGAAAAACTGTTTTTT; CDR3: CARGTARGNEKLFF
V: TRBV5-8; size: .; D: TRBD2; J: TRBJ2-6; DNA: TGTGCCAGCAGCTTAGGGAGGGTTCCAACTGGGGCCAACGTCCTGACTTTC; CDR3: CASSLGRVPTGANVLTF
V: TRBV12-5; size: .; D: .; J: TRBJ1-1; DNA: TGTGCTAGTGGCCAACCCCCCGGCACTGAAGCTTTCTTT; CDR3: CASGQPPGTEAFF
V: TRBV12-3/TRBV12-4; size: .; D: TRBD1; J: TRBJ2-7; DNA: TGTGCCAGCAGTTTAGCGGGACAGGGGGAGCAGTACTTC; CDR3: CASSLAGQGEQYF
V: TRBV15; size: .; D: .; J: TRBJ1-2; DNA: TGTGCCACCAGCAGGTCGCAGGGGTACGGCTACACCTTC; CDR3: CATSRSQGYGYTF
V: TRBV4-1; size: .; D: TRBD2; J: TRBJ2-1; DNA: TGCGCCAGCAGCCAAGGCAGCGGGGGGGAAACTTACAATGAGCAGTTCTTC; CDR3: CASSQGSGGETYNEQFF
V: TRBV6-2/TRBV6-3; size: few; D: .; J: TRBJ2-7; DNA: TGTGCCAGCAGTTTTAGCGGATACGAGCAGTACTTC; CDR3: CASSFSGYEQYF
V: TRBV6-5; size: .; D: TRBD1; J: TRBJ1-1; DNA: TGTGCCAGCAGTCCAGGGGGCAGGGTGAACACTGAAGCTTTCTTT; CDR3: CASSPGGRVNTEAFF
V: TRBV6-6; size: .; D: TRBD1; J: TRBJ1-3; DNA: TGTGCCAGCATACAGACAGGGACTGGAAACACCATATATTTT; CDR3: CASIQTGTGNTIYF
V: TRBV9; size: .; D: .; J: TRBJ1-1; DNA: TGTGCCAGCAGCGTAGGAGGTGACACTGAAGCTTTCTTT; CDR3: CASSVGGDTEAFF
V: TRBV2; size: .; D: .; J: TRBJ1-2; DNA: TGTGCCAGCAGGGAAACAGGGTCCGCATGGTACTATGGCTACACCTTC; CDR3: CASRETGSAWYYGYTF
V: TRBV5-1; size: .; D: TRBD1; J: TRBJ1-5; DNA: TGCGCCAGCAGCTCCACAGGGGGCAGGCCCCAGCATTTT; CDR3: CASSSTGGRPQHF
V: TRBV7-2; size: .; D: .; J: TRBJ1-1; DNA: TGTGCCAGCAGCTATTCCAGGAACACTGAAGCTTTCTTT; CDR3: CASSYSRNTEAFF
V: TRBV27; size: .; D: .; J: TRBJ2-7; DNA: TGTGCCAGCAGCTTCCTAGCTAAGGTAAAGAGAGTCGAGCAGTACTTC; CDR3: CASSFLAKVKRVEQYF
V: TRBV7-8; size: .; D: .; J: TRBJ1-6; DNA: TGTGCCAGCAGCTTGAGAGACAGCTCCTATAATTCACCCCTCCACTTT; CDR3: CASSLRDSSYNSPLHF
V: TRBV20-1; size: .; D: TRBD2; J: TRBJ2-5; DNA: TGCAGTGCTAGTCGACTAGCGAAACAAGAGACCCAGTACTTC; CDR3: CSASRLAKQETQYF
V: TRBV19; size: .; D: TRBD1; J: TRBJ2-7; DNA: TGTGCCAGTAGTAGTTTCGGGACAGGCTTCCACGAGCAGTACTTC; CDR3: CASSSFGTGFHEQYF
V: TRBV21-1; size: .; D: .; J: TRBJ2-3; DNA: TGTGCCAGCAGCAAAGGGGACAGGTCAGATACGCAGTATTTT; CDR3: CASSKGDRSDTQYF
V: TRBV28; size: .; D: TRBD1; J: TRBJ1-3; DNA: TGTGCCAGCAGTTACACAGGGGGCTCTGGAAACACCATATATTTT; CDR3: CASSYTGGSGNTIYF
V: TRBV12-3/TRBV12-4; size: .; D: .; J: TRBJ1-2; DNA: TGTGCCAGCAGTGCCTCGACGGGATATGGCTACACCTTC; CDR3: CASSASTGYGYTF
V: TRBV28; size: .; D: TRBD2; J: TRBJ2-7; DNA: TGTGCCAGCAGTTTTCCTGTCGGGGGGGTCTACGAGCAGTACTTC; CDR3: CASSFPVGGVYEQYF
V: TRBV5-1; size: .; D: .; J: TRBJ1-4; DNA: TGCGCCAGCAGCTTGGCTTATCAGGGATTGTCTGAAAAACTGTTTTTT; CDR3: CASSLAYQGLSEKLFF
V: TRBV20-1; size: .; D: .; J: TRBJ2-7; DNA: TGCAGTGCCCAGGCCCCCCACGAGCAGTACTTC; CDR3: CSAQAPHEQYF
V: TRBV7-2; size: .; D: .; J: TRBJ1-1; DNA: TGTGCCAGCACCGGACAGTGGAACACTGAAGCTTTCTTT; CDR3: CASTGQWNTEAFF
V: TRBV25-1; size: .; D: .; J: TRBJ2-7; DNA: TGTGCCAGCAGTGAATGGGCAGGAACAAGCTCCTACGAGCAGTACTTC; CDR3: CASSEWAGTSSYEQYF
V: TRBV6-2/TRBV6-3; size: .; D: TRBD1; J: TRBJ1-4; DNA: TGTGCCAGCAGCCCCTACTCCACCGGGACAGGACCGGAAAAACTGTTTTTT; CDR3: CASSPYSTGTGPEKLFF
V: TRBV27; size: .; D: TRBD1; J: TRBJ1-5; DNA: TGTGCCAGCAGTCGCGACAGGGGCAATCAGCCCCAGCATTTT; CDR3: CASSRDRGNQPQHF
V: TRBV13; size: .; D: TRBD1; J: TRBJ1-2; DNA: TGTGCCAGCAGCTTAGGGACAGGGGTTGGCTACACCTTC; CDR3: CASSLGTGVGYTF
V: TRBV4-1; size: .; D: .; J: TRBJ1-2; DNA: TGCGCCAGCAGCCAAGTGAGTAACTATGGCTACACCTTC; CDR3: CASSQVSNYGYTF
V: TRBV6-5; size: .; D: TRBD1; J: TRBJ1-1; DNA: TGTGCCAGCAGTTACTCCTCGGACAGGGGGAACACTGAAGCTTTCTTT; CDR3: CASSYSSDRGNTEAFF
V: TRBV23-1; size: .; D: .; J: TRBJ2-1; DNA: TGCGCCAGCAGTCCCCACCCTGACTTCAATGAGCAGTTCTTC; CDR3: CASSPHPDFNEQFF
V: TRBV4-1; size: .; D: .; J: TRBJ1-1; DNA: TGCGCCAGCAGCCAACATGAGGGGGGGGCGCGAGGGATCTTT; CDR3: CASSQHEGGARGIF
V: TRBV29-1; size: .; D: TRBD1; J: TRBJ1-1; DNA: TGCAGCGTTTCCCCTCTGACAGGGAGGAACACTGAAGCTTTCTTT; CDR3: CSVSPLTGRNTEAFF
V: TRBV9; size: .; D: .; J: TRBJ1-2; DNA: TGTGCCAGCAGCCCAACCCCAGGGTCAAGGGGCTACACCTTC; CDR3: CASSPTPGSRGYTF
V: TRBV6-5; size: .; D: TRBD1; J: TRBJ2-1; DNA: TGTGCCAGCAGTTTCGGACAGGGGGACAATGAGCAGTTCTTC; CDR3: CASSFGQGDNEQFF
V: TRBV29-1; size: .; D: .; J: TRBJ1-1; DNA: TGCAGCTACCTGGGGGGTCAGATTGAAGCTTTCTTT; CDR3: CSYLGGQIEAFF
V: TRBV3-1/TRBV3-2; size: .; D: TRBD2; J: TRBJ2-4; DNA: TGTGCCAGCAGCCAAAAGACTAGCGGGGGGGCCGGAGCCAAAAACATTCAGTACTTC; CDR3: CASSQKTSGGAGAKNIQYF